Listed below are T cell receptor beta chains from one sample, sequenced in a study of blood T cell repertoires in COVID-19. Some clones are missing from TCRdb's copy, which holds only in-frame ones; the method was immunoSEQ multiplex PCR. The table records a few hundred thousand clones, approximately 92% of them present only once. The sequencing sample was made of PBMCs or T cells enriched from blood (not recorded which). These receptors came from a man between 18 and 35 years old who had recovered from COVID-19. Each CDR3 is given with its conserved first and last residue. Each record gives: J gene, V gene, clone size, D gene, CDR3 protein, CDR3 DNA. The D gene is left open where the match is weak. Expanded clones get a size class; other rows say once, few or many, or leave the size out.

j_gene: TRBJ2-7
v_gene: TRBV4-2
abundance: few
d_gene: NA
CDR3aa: CASSPSPYEQYF
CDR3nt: TGTGCCAGCAGCCCTTCCCCCTACGAGCAGTACTTC

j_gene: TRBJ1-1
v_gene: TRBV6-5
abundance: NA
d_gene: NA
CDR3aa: CATTRTEAFF
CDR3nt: TGTGCCACCACACGCACTGAAGCTTTCTTT

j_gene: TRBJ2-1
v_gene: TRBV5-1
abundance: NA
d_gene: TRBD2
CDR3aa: CASSLETSGSFNEQFF
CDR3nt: TGCGCCAGCAGCTTGGAAACTAGCGGGAGTTTCAATGAGCAGTTCTTC

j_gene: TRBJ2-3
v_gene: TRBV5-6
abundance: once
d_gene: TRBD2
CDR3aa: CASSSAGGTDTQYF
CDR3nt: TGTGCCAGCAGCTCGGCGGGAGGTACAGATACGCAGTATTTT

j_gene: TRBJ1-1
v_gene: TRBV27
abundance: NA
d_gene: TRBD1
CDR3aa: CAIGQGGNTEAFF
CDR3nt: TGTGCCATCGGACAGGGAGGGAACACTGAAGCTTTCTTT

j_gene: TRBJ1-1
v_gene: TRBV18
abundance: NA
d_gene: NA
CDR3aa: CASSLRNTEAFF
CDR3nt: TGTGCCAGCTCACTCAGGAACACTGAAGCTTTCTTT

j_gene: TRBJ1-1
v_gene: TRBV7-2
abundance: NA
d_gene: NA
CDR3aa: CASSLEAGLGTEAFF
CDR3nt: TGTGCCAGCAGCTTAGAGGCAGGGCTGGGTACTGAAGCTTTCTTT

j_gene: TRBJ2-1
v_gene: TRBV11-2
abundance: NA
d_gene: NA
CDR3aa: CASSRVLGQFF
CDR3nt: TGTGCCAGCAGCCGGGTATTGGGGCAGTTCTTC

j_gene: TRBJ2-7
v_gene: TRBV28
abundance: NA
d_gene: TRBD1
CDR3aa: CASITGQSRAEQYF
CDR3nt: TGTGCCAGCATCACGGGACAGTCGCGAGCCGAGCAGTACTTC

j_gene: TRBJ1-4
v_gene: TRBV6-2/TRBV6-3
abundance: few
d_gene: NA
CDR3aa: CASSSPATGGNEKLFF
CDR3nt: TGTGCCAGCAGTTCCCCTGCGACAGGAGGAAATGAAAAACTGTTTTTT

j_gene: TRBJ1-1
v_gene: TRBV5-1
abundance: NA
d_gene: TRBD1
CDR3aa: CASSLGGTGENTEAFF
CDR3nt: TGCGCCAGCAGCTTGGGGGGGACAGGAGAGAACACTGAAGCTTTCTTT

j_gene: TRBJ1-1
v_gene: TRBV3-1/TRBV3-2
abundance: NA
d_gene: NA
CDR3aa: CASSERYTEAFF
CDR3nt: TGTGCCAGCAGCGAGAGGTACACTGAAGCTTTCTTT

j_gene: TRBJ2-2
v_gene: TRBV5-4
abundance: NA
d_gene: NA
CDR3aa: CASSPTGSGELFF
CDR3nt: TGTGCCAGCAGCCCTACAGGGTCCGGGGAGCTGTTTTTT

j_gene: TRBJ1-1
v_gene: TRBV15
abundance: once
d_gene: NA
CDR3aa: CATSRVAGANTEAFF
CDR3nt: TGTGCCACCAGCAGAGTTGCAGGGGCGAACACTGAAGCTTTCTTT

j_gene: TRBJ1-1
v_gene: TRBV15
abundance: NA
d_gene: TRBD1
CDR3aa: CATSGDRNTEAFF
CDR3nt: TGTGCCACCAGCGGGGACAGGAACACTGAAGCTTTCTTT

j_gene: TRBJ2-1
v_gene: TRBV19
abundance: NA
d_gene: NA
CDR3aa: CASSIVGRSIEQFF
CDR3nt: TGTGCCAGTAGTATAGTTGGCAGGTCAATAGAGCAGTTCTTC

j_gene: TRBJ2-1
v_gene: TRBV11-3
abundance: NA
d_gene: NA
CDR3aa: CASSSREPRNEQFF
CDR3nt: TGTGCCAGCAGCTCCCGGGAGCCGCGCAATGAGCAGTTCTTC

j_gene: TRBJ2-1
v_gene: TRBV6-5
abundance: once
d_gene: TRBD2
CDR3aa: CATDPGWGRANEQFF
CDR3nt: TGTGCCACCGACCCCGGATGGGGGAGGGCCAATGAGCAGTTCTTC

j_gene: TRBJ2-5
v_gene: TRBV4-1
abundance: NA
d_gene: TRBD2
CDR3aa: CASSHERGGRKETQYF
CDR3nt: TGCGCCAGCAGCCACGAGCGGGGGGGCCGGAAAGAGACCCAGTACTTC

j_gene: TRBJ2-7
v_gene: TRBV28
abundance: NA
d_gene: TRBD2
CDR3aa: CASSPPSGREQYF
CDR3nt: TGTGCCAGCAGTCCCCCTAGCGGGAGGGAGCAGTACTTC

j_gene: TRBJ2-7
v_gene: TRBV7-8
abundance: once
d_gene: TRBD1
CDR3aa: CASSPQPGTGYEQYF
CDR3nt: TGTGCCAGCAGCCCCCAGCCCGGGACAGGTTACGAGCAGTACTTC

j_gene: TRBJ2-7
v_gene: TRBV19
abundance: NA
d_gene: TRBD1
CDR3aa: CASRAGTGEFYEQYF
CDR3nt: TGTGCCAGTAGGGCCGGGACAGGGGAGTTCTACGAGCAGTACTTC

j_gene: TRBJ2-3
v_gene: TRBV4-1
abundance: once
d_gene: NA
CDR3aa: CASSRSTTEGDTQYF
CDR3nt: TGCGCCAGCAGCAGATCTACCACTGAGGGAGATACGCAGTATTTT

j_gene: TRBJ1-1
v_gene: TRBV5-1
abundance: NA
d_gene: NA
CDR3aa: CASSYGQLNTEAFF
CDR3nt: TGCGCCAGCAGTTATGGACAGTTGAACACTGAAGCTTTCTTT

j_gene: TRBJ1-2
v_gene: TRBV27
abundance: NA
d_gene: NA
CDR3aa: CASSSTGHPSSYTF
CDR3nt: TGTGCCAGCAGTTCGACGGGACACCCCTCGAGCTACACCTTC

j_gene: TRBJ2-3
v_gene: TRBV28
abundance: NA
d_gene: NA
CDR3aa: CASRDSGYTDTQYF
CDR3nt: TGTGCCAGCAGAGATAGCGGTTACACAGATACGCAGTATTTT